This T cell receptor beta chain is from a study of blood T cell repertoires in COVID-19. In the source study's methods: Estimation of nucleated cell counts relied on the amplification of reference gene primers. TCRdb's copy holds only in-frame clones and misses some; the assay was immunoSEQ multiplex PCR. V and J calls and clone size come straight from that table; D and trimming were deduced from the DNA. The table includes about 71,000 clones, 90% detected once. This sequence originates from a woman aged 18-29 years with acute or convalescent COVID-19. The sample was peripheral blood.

In DNA, the CDR3 is TGTGCCAGCAGCGCCCGACTAGCGGGACAGTACAATGAGCAGTTCTTC. This gives the protein CASSARLAGQYNEQFF. The chain joins TRBV9 to TRBJ2-1; 11 bases align to TRBD2. In germline, CDR1 is SGDLS, CDR2 YYNGEE. Germline trimming cut 3 bases from V and 4 bases from J; bases unmatched to any gene: 6. This CDR3 is 16 amino acids long. The variable domain in full, with the rest retrieved from reference TRBV9 and TRBJ2-1, is DSGVTQTPKHLITATGQRVTLRCSPRSGDLSVYWYQQSLDQGLQFLIQYYNGEERAKGNILERFSAQQFPDLHSELNLSSLELGDSALYFCASSARLAGQYNEQFFGPGTRLTVL.